The 23 T cell receptor beta chains in this list originate from one sample, sequenced in a study of T cells after yellow fever vaccination. In TCRdb, the 5' RACE reads were re-called with MiXCR into one record per CDR3 protein. The repertoire includes hundreds of thousands of distinct CDR3 sequences, 20% to 25% of them detected once, and roughly a sixth sits in the top ten. This sample comprised PBMCs, obtained less than 25 days after the first yellow fever vaccination. Receptors were obtained from a man aged 18 to 30 who received the YFV17D yellow fever vaccine.

This clonotype was recorded a few times. V usage is TRBV7-9 and J usage is TRBJ2-3; possible D gene TRBD1, 6 bases. V lost 5 bases and J 0 bases, leaving 15 bases between the germline ends. There are 16 residues in the CDR3. In germline, CDR1 is SEHNR, CDR2 FQNEAQ (reference sequence). The CDR3 here is CASSPGAGRSTDTQYF. DNA of the CDR3: TGTGCCAGCAGCCCAGGGGCAGGGAGAAGCACAGATACGCAGTATTTT.

This clonotype was seen more than once but under ten times. The gene calls are TRBV6-1 and TRBJ2-7; TRBD1 aligns across 7 bases. The ends lost 6 bases at V and 0 bases at J; junction bases unmatched: 8. The CDR3 runs to 15 residues. Per germline, CDR1 MNHNS and CDR2 SASEGT. The DNA of the CDR3 is TGTGCCAGCAGCCGCGGACAGGCAAGCTCCTACGAGCAGTACGTC. Translated: CASSRGQASSYEQYV.

The count of this clonotype is one. The V gene is TRBV5-1, the J gene TRBJ1-4; TRBD1 might be the D (6 bases). V lost 4 bases and J lost 3, with 16 bases in between. The CDR3 is 16 amino acids. Germline V CDR1 and CDR2: SGHRS, YFSETQ. CDR3 sequence: CASSMQGMIANEKLFF. The CDR3 DNA is TGCGCCAGCAGCATGCAGGGGATGATAGCTAATGAAAAACTGTTTTTT.

This clonotype was seen only a few times. V and J are TRBV9 and TRBJ1-5; D is possibly TRBD1 (6 bases). Trimming shortened V by 0 bases and J by 5 bases, and 9 bases separated the two germline ends. CDR1 and CDR2 from the germline V gene are SGDLS and YYNGEE. The CDR3 is 14 residues long. CDR3 in DNA: TGTGCCAGCAGCGTAGCAGGGGAGGATCAGCCCCAGCATTTT. Translated: CASSVAGEDQPQHF.

This clonotype has more than one count but fewer than ten. This rearrangement joins TRBV2 to TRBJ2-1; 9 bases fit TRBD2. This CDR3 contains 18 residues. From germline, CDR1 is SNHLY and CDR2 FYNNEI. V trimming: 4 bases; J trimming: 0 bases; junction bases outside the gene matches: 10. This CDR3 is CASSGGGASFSSYNEQFF. CDR3 nucleotide sequence: TGTGCCAGCAGTGGCGGGGGGGCCTCCTTTAGCTCCTACAATGAGCAGTTCTTC.

This clonotype was found a few times. The chain couples TRBV4-3 to TRBJ1-6; D is perhaps TRBD1 (6 bases). The germline V gene has CDR1 LGHNA and CDR2 YSLEER. The germline V and J ends were trimmed by 0 bases and 9 bases, with 9 bases remaining between them. The CDR3 is 14 residues long. Here the CDR3 DNA reads TGCGCCAGCAGCCAAGAGACAGGACGTTCACCCCTCCACTTT. Protein sequence: CASSQETGRSPLHF.

V is TRBV7-2 and J is TRBJ1-2, with D maybe TRBD1 (6 bases). The CDR3 is 14 residues long. V lost 5 bases, J lost 7 bases, and 17 bases lay in between. Looked up from germline, CDR1 is SGHTA and CDR2 is FQGNSA. The chain's CDR3 is CASSPGTLWGGYTF. The CDR3 nucleotides read TGTGCCAGCAGCCCCGGGACACTCTGGGGTGGCTACACCTTC.

A few counts support this clonotype. The chain carries TRBV10-3 and TRBJ2-3; the match to TRBD2 covers 9 bases. This CDR3 has 14 residues. In germline, CDR1 is ENHRY, CDR2 SYGVKD. V shed 7 bases and J 5 bases; nucleotides not matched to a gene: 7. The CDR3 spells CAITLTSGLDTQYF. CDR3 coding DNA: TGTGCCATCACCTTGACTAGCGGCTTAGATACGCAGTATTTT.

CDR3 in amino acids: CASSHPIGTEGPYNEQFF. DNA of the CDR3: TGTGCCAGCAGTCATCCAATTGGGACAGAAGGCCCCTACAATGAGCAGTTCTTC. V is TRBV11-2 and J is TRBJ2-1; 7 positions match TRBD1. J lost 2 bases, V lost 6 bases, and 16 bases had no gene match. The germline V gene encodes CDR1 SGHAT and CDR2 FQNNGV. The CDR3 has 18 residues.

This clonotype was seen many times. V gene TRBV20-1 combines with J gene TRBJ2-7; TRBD1 aligns across 8 bases. Trimming at V came to 7 bases and at J to 2 bases, leaving 13 bases not matched to a gene. Germline V gene sequence: CDR1 DFQATT, CDR2 SNEGSKA (reference sequence). CDR3 length equals 15 residues. As DNA, the CDR3 is TGCAGTGTTAAACCCGGGACAGGCCAAACCTACGAGCAGTACGTC. It encodes CSVKPGTGQTYEQYV.

The rearrangement joins TRBV7-3 to TRBJ2-3; 9 bases are a match to TRBD2. This CDR3 contains 15 residues. CDR1 is SGHTA and CDR2 is FQGTGA in the germline V gene. J was trimmed by 2 bases and V by 5 bases; bases with no gene match: 5. For the CDR3, the DNA is TGTGCCAGCAGCAAACTAGCGGGTACCACAGATACGCAGTATTTT. This codes for CASSKLAGTTDTQYF.

J is TRBJ2-5 and V is TRBV5-8; 9 positions agree with TRBD1. CDR1 SGHTS and CDR2 YDEGEE come from the germline V gene. Trimming removed 5 bases from V and 5 bases from J; junction bases left unmatched: 4. There are 13 residues in the CDR3. CDR3 DNA sequence: TGTGCCAGCAGGTGGGACAGGGTGGAGACCCAGTACTTC. Amino acid sequence: CASRWDRVETQYF.

This chain connects TRBV21-1 to TRBJ2-7; the table's D call, TRBD2, was not checked against the DNA. TRBV21-1 is termed a pseudogene. This CDR3 contains 18 residues. The CDR3 bases are TGTGCCAGCAGCGAACCGGGTGGGACGGCGGGGAGCTCCTACGAGCAGTACGTC. The encoded protein is CASSEPGGTAGSSYEQYV.

Written as DNA, the CDR3 is TGTGCCAGCAGCTTTCGGCAATCCGGGGAGCTGTTTTTT. It is translated as CASSFRQSGELFF. The chain joins TRBV11-1 to TRBJ2-2, with unresolved D. V was cut by 3 bases and J by 6 bases, with 8 bases left in between. The CDR3 is made up of 13 amino acids. The V gene's germline CDR1 is SGHAT and CDR2 FQDESV (reference sequence).

The table lists this clonotype with many counts. The V call is TRBV7-3, the J call TRBJ2-7; TRBD1 matches at 8 bases. The CDR3 consists of 15 residues. Germline V CDR1 and CDR2: SGHTA, FQGTGA. The ends lost 4 bases at V and 7 bases at J; junction bases unmatched: 12. DNA of the CDR3: TGTGCCAGCAGCTCCGGGACAGGCTCCCAGAAGGAGCAGTACTTC. Translation: CASSSGTGSQKEQYF.

This clonotype was recorded a few times. The genes are TRBV12-3 or TRBV12-4 and TRBJ2-7; possible D gene TRBD1, 5 bases. This CDR3 has 15 amino acids. The ends were cut back, 5 bases at V and 0 bases at J, with 14 bases in the middle. The CDR3 here is CASSLSPRGSYEQYF. CDR3 sequence (DNA): TGTGCCAGCAGTCTGTCCCCTAGGGGCTCCTACGAGCAGTACTTC.

Only a few counts were recorded for this clonotype. The rearrangement joins TRBV15 to TRBJ2-7, with 8 positions matching TRBD1. This CDR3 has 15 amino acids. CDR1 LNHNV and CDR2 YYDKDF come from the germline V gene (reference sequence). With 5 bases clipped from V and 0 bases from J, the junction kept 6 bases outside the gene matches. The CDR3 loop is CATSGNRGSSYEQYF. In nucleotides, the CDR3 is TGTGCCACCAGCGGAAACAGGGGGAGCTCCTACGAGCAGTACTTC.

The chain uses TRBV6-4 and TRBJ1-5; D gene ambiguous. Germline V gives CDR1 MRHNA, CDR2 SNTAGT. Trimming removed 3 bases at V and 7 bases at J, with 13 bases between. The CDR3 runs to 14 residues. The CDR3: CASSDGLWEQPQHF. In DNA, the CDR3 is TGTGCCAGCAGTGATGGTCTGTGGGAGCAGCCCCAGCATTTT.

This clonotype was seen more than once but under ten times. The chain uses TRBV29-1 and TRBJ2-3; 14 nucleotides align to TRBD2. CDR1 and CDR2 from the germline V gene are SQVTM and ANQGSEA. The CDR3 loop spans 18 amino acids. Trimming at V came to 3 bases and at J to 6 bases, leaving 14 bases not matched to a gene. CDR3 coding DNA: TGCAGCGTTGATGGGGAGACTAGCGGGGGGGCCGTATGGGATACGCAGTATTTT. Residues: CSVDGETSGGAVWDTQYF.

This clonotype has only a few counts. This sequence joins TRBV5-1 and TRBJ2-1, with a tentative D call TRBD2 (6 bases). The germline gives CDR1 SGHRS, CDR2 YFSETQ. There are 13 residues in the CDR3. The V end lost 3 bases, the J end lost 6 bases, and 10 bases lay between the germline ends. Here the CDR3 DNA reads TGCGCCAGCAGCTATCGGGGGAGCAATGAGCAGTTCTTC. It yields the protein CASSYRGSNEQFF.

The rearrangement uses TRBV6-5 and TRBJ1-1; possible D gene TRBD1, 5 bases. The CDR3 runs to 14 residues. Germline assignment: CDR1 MNHEY and CDR2 SVGAGI. V was cut by 2 bases and J by 4 bases, with 11 bases left in between. In DNA, the CDR3 is TGTGCCAGCAGTTACCCGGGGACGGGCACTGAAGCTTTCTTT. As protein: CASSYPGTGTEAFF.

This clonotype turned up a few times. V usage is TRBV9 and J usage is TRBJ1-5; D possibly corresponds to TRBD1 (6 bases). This CDR3 region has 18 residues. Trimming cost V 3 bases and J 2 bases, with 21 bases left between them. Germline lookup yields CDR1 SGDLS and CDR2 YYNGEE. The CDR3 DNA is TGTGCCAGCAGCGCCCGGGACAAATCCACTCGTGGCAATCAGCCCCAGCATTTT. It is translated as CASSARDKSTRGNQPQHF.

This clonotype was detected many times. CDR3 in amino acids: CASSQRGGRFGEQFF. The CDR3 nucleotides are TGTGCCAGCAGCCAGCGGGGGGGCCGTTTCGGTGAGCAGTTCTTC. This chain uses TRBV7-2 with TRBJ2-1; 10 bases fit TRBD2. V trimming: 5 bases; J trimming: 9 bases; junction bases outside the gene matches: 10. The CDR3 runs to 15 residues. Germline V gene lookup returns CDR1 SGHTA and CDR2 FQGNSA.